This TCR beta chain was identified in a study of cytomegalovirus exposure and HLA in healthy donors (dated by TCRdb to 2015 to 2018). Study-wide context: According to an earlier analysis of a few hundred of the donors, about 179 million T cells yielded 90 million to 130 million unique TCR beta sequences and roughly 280 Gb of sequence data. About 310 gigabases of sequencing data and some 85 million unique TCR sequences were included in an early release covering about 620 HLA-typed donors. Of the roughly 410 genotyped donors, over 80% were placed in the genetic ancestry cluster associated with self-reported Caucasian donors. The study aimed to test whether signatures of past pathogen exposure could be identified by cataloging public T cell receptors. The study used immunosequencing to profile the T cell repertoires of some 600 subjects and linked those repertoires to cytomegalovirus serostatus. A separate validation cohort of roughly 120 different subjects was used in addition to the roughly 700-subject first cohort. To predict cytomegalovirus infection status, the study brought together high-throughput TCR immunosequencing, statistical association of individual TCRs with disease status, and machine learning. In a later analysis, previously published TCR beta repertoires from 670 or so donors were re-analyzed and high-resolution HLA genotyping was added so that TCR occurrence patterns could be studied. Rather than drawing on any new phenotypic data, the later analysis identified candidate immune exposures from TCR beta sequences and the way those sequences occurred across donors. In an earlier analysis of roughly 580 of the donors, high-throughput TCR beta sequencing was used to judge whether each TCR beta V gene segment behaved as functional or pseudogenic. Alongside the repertoire data, information on donor age, sex, ethnicity and CMV serostatus was compiled. A later genetic analysis used genome-wide SNP genotypes for about 60% of the roughly 700 donors, treating that subset as a discovery cohort. Every discovery cohort repertoire had been produced on one sequencing platform. Both class I and class II loci were covered by HLA typing, at four-digit resolution. Typing coverage varied by locus: roughly 620-640 donors for A, B, C, DRB1 and DQB1; roughly 520 for DQA1; approximately 570 for DPA1; more than 450 for DPB1. Four to six DR-DQ haplotypes were handled as single units for association and clustering, since linkage in the cohort was strong. Across about 380 genotyped donors of the cohort, an average of approximately 200,000 unique TCR beta nucleotide sequences per donor were sequenced, and around 20% of those sequences were non-productive.

The library was generated by the immunoSEQ multiplex PCR assay. A mixture of 60 forward primers for TCR Vbeta segments and 13 reverse primers for TCR Jbeta segments was used in the multiplex PCR. The CDR3 region of rearranged TCR beta genes was amplified from genomic DNA by a multiplex PCR assay. The Illumina HiSeq System was used to sequence the amplified TCR beta libraries as 87-base-pair reads. The paper's processing steps were these. Across the 600 to 700 repertoires, a later analysis counted 60 million to 90 million unique TCR beta chains, about 10 million of which were shared by at least two donors. Raw reads were error-corrected and collapsed into unique sequences by a nearest-neighbor algorithm in which closely related sequences were merged to remove PCR and sequencing errors. V, D and J gene segments were assigned by aligning CDR3 sequences to IMGT reference sequences. For a sequence to be retained, at least a six-nucleotide match to both a V gene segment and a J gene segment was required. Rearrangements were classified as productive when the CDR3 lacked stop codons and remained in frame with V and J, and all other rearrangements were classified as non-productive. Following IMGT convention, CDR3 was defined as the stretch from the second conserved V-encoded cysteine up to the conserved J-encoded phenylalanine. The earlier analysis of approximately 590 of the donors excluded any sequence lacking an unambiguous match to a single V gene segment. In an earlier analysis of approximately 550 of the donors, V segments were called functional above 56.7% productive rearrangements and were called segregating when the between-donor standard deviation exceeded 5%. A statistical classification framework was built to diagnose cytomegalovirus status from the catalog of TCR beta chain sequences. In a later analysis, TCR nucleotide sequences were compared against IMGT/GENE-DB human TR gene sequences so that V and J genes could be assigned. Using the TCRdist pipeline, a later analysis assigned CDR3 sequences along with most-parsimonious VDJ recombination scenarios. A later analysis defined each TCR beta chain by its CDR3 amino acid sequence plus V-gene family, and excluded reads lacking a unique V-gene family. As a way to deal with suspected cross-contamination and a sequencing artifact, a later analysis dropped 450 to 700 nucleotide sequences that were highly shared and had low generation probability. In a later analysis, a clonal expansion index was calculated for each public chain from normalized within-repertoire ranks of inferred template counts. Generation probabilities in a later analysis came from a VDJ recombination model fitted to out-of-frame rearrangements, and those results were checked against IGoR. In a later analysis, TCR-TCR, TCR-HLA and TCR-CMV co-occurrence was scored with hypergeometric tests, and a repertoire-size bias correction was applied to TCR pairs. False discovery rates were estimated in a later analysis by permuting HLA or CMV assignments 20 times. In a later analysis, co-occurring TCRs were grouped using DBSCAN, with TCRdist sequence similarity added in when clustering inside HLA-allele-positive subsets. For co-occurrence clustering, repertoires with fewer than 30,000 or more than 120,000 public chains were excluded, along with a handful of repertoires with anomalous nucleotide sharing. TCRdb holds this immuneACCESS table with in-frame rearrangements only. Some clones are missing; in checked studies, unresolved V genes explain under half, and the rest has no known cause. For V, J and clone size, that table is used; D and trimming come from the DNA. The sample data list approximately 150,000 clones, and nearly 70% of these were observed just once. 10% of the sample rests with the top ten.

The cohort was made up of hundreds of healthy bone marrow donors. Cohort members were all nominally healthy when sampled, although unrecorded immune exposures were likely present. The donor tested CMV seropositive and was one of the 289 seropositive cohort members. Every donor gave a peripheral blood sample, and the peripheral blood mononuclear cells from that sample were used for TCR beta sequencing. The Qiagen DNeasy Blood Extraction Kit was used to extract genomic DNA from the blood cell samples. Reading from cysteine to phenylalanine, the CDR3 counts 12 amino acids. Just CDR3 DNA is preserved here, 36 bases in frame from base 1. V is pared back by 7 bases and J by 5 bases, with 12 bases lying between the germline termini. Sequences SGHRS (CDR1) and YFSETQ (CDR2) are obtained from the germline V gene. Note on this clone: Its binding antigen is unknown. Per-base qualities were not stored, and no clone one base away is much larger.

What the authors observed across the whole study: A later analysis reported that several top co-occurrence clusters appeared linked to parvovirus B19, influenza, CMV and Epstein-Barr virus. Cytomegalovirus status was reported to be diagnosed by the classifier with high specificity and sensitivity in both the original and validation cohorts. In a later analysis, HLA-associated TCR beta chains showed more clonal expansion and lower generation probabilities than non-associated chains that were equally common. The authors suggested that the approach could potentially be generalized to other disease states and immunological phenotypes. Most TCR sequences were observed very rarely across donors, whereas some public TCRs were present in many individuals. Over 15 rarely observed V segments, including chromosome 9 orphons, were excluded from the earlier analysis of a few hundred of the donors because counts were too low. Only TCR beta chains were sequenced in this cohort, and the absence of alpha or paired-chain data limited detectable features. A later analysis found that TCR association rates varied across HLA loci, with DRB1 alleles showing the most associated TCRs and HLA-C alleles the fewest. Three of the identified cytomegalovirus-associated TCR beta chains were confirmed in vitro to be specific for cytomegalovirus antigens. A later analysis associated about 18,000 TCR beta sequences with specific HLA alleles at a false discovery rate of 0.05. HLA typing was unavailable for some donors at each locus, so association tests used only the typed subset. A group of highly shared sequence variants was considered likely to be a technical artifact of the sequencing pipeline. Some IMGT-functional V segments, including TRBV6-2 and TRBV6-3, could not be told apart with the 87-base-pair reads, so those segments were excluded. In a later genetic analysis, fewer N-insertions in productive TCRs were reported among donors in an Asian-associated ancestry cluster than the roughly 670-donor mean. CMV serostatus was the only immune exposure information available for the cohort. When HLA alleles, especially DR and DQ, strongly co-occurred, attributing TCR associations to individual alleles was difficult. In the study, some 180 TCR beta chains were listed as associated with cytomegalovirus. The presence/absence analyses assumed that sequencing depth was roughly uniform across donors, and that assumption may not be true. Linkage disequilibrium might explain the correlated functional status among segregating V segments, but an unknown experimental factor could not be ruled out. An association between a missense DCLRE1C variant and V-gene and J-gene trimming of TCR beta chains was found in a later genetic analysis and replicated in an independent cohort. A later analysis found that most CMV-associated TCR beta chains appeared HLA-restricted, with HLA associations seemingly driven largely by CMV exposure. An earlier analysis of approximately 500 of the donors showed that most TCR beta V segments appeared in productive rearrangements either about 90% or about 30% of the time, which broadly matched IMGT annotations. A further reported finding was that TCR beta sequences accurately predicted the HLA-A and HLA-B alleles for most subjects in the first cohort.

This clonotype was sampled from a man aged 25 to 45 in good health and CMV-seropositive. The rearrangement joined TRBV5-1 to TRBJ1-2, and perhaps TRBD1 as D gene, on 5 matching bases. Source material: PBMCs. The DNA is as follows: TGCGCCAGCGCGACAGACGTTTATGGCTACACCTTC. Its protein is CASATDVYGYTF.